This T cell receptor beta chain came from a study of blood T cell repertoires in COVID-19. Study information: Specimens from acute and convalescent COVID-19 originated in the United States, Italy and Spain. Sample material is recorded as cDNA or gDNA derived from T cells, B-cell-depleted T cells, or PBMCs.

V was clipped by 0 bases and J by 0 bases, with 10 bases between them. Germline values: CDR1 SGDLS, CDR2 YYNGEE. The CDR3 totals 16 residues. This clone was seen a few times. The authors' processing: Estimated nucleated cell counts came from reference gene primer amplification. Sequencing used immunoSEQ multiplex PCR; TCRdb keeps in-frame clones, though not all of them. The V and J calls and clone size come from that table; D and trimming were worked out from the DNA. The sample has approximately 240,000 clones, roughly 80% seen once. Sequenced material: peripheral blood. The chain has TRBV9 and TRBJ2-1, with a tentative D call TRBD2 (5 bases). The clonotype comes from an older woman with acute or convalescent COVID-19. The CDR3 loop is CASSVGIGISYNEQFF. Here the CDR3 DNA reads TGTGCCAGCAGCGTAGGCATCGGGATCTCCTACAATGAGCAGTTCTTC.